The TCR beta chain under discussion was sequenced for a study of T cells in Graves' hyperthyroidism and ophthalmopathy (dated by TCRdb to between 2019 and 2020). About the investigation overall: TCR V-J signatures able to tell the groups apart were searched for in a discovery cohort of approximately 95 patients, of whom approximately 40 had Graves' ophthalmopathy and some 60 had stable Graves' hyperthyroidism. Prospective prediction of ophthalmopathy was tested in an independent validation cohort of some 19 hyperthyroidism patients and 17 patients who later progressed to ophthalmopathy. The 100 or so discovery patients were randomly divided into training and test sets at a 7:3 ratio. In several Graves' hyperthyroidism patients, the study also compared T-cell repertoires from thyroid tissue with T-cell repertoires from blood. Following sampling, methimazole starting at 30 mg daily was given to hyperthyroidism patients, and high-dose intravenous methylprednisolone was given to ophthalmopathy patients. TCR Vbeta CDR3 sequencing of 120 to 150 peripheral blood samples (under 45 ophthalmopathy, some 75 hyperthyroidism and roughly 17 progressor patients) is reported in the paper. What the work shows at the level of the full study, not this receptor alone: In validation, progression to ophthalmopathy was predicted by the model with roughly 71% sensitivity and 72% to 85% specificity, a median of roughly 6.4 months before onset. Sample size was not statistically predetermined, and investigators were not blinded to group allocation. Most expanded thyroid clonotypes (frequency above 0.001) were also detected in blood, a finding suggesting that blood repertoires may reflect thyroid immune responses. Ophthalmopathy was separated from stable hyperthyroidism by a 13 V-J signature model, with over 85% sensitivity and about 81% specificity obtained in cross-validation and 80%/75% obtained in testing.

Note on this clonotype: This receptor's antigen is unknown. No base quality values were provided; no much bigger clone lies one nucleotide off.

The study excluded patients with uncontrolled infections, other autoimmune diseases, pregnancy or lactation. Diagnoses relied on clinical symptoms, serum thyroxine and TRAb, thyroid ultrasound and orbital computed tomography. Trizol reagent was used to extract total RNA, and RNA quality was then checked on an Agilent 2100 Bioanalyzer. CDR1 and CDR2 are read off the germline V gene (reference sequence) as LNHDA and SQIVND. Counted from cysteine to phenylalanine, this CDR3 has 14 amino acids. CDR3 DNA only is kept here, 42 bases in frame from base 1. V has 6 bases trimmed and J has 3 bases trimmed; junction bases matching no gene number 7. TCR beta CDR3 regions were amplified from RNA transcripts. For the first round of RT-PCR on the TCR CDR3, the HTBI primer set was used together with the Qiagen OneStep RT-PCR kit. The libraries were constructed in a second round of multiplex PCR and then size-selected and purified. Libraries were sequenced paired-end with 100 bp reads on an Illumina HiSeq2000. As for how the authors treated the data: SOAPnuke was used to process the raw data, removing reads that contained adapters or uncalled bases, had a mean Phred below 15, or lacked an exact match to the constant primer or identifier. COPE v1.2.5 was used to merge high-quality paired reads, and clonotypes were defined as unique nucleotide sequences. MiTCR v1.1 was used to align clonotypes to the IMGT TRBV, TRBD and TRBJ reference segments. The analysis included only V-J combinations with a frequency above 0.0001, which together covered around 99% of the repertoires. The TCS score was defined as the ratio of F50 (clonal expansion) to E x V (chaos), calculated using BLOSUM62-based TCRdist between CDR3 peptides within each V-J. Welch's t-statistics and random forest reduced roughly 540 V-J features to about 12, which were used in a naive Bayes classifier (R e1071). Thyroid-blood repertoire similarity was quantified with the Morisita-Horn index. TCRdb passed the public sequencing reads through fastp at Q25 and MiXCR, retaining productive beta sequences. Entries are consolidated by CDR3 protein sequence, retaining the most common genes and DNA. The V and J calls and clone size come from TCRdb's table, not from the authors' own analysis. The sample table records roughly 500,000 distinct CDR3 sequences; just over 45% of these occur just once. The ten largest clones capture around 20% of the sample.

The rearrangement combines TRBV19 with TRBJ1-2; TRBD1 lines up with 7 middle nucleotides. Specimen: peripheral blood or thyroid tissue (not recorded which). This receptor was identified in an adult woman with Graves' disease, either hyperthyroidism or ophthalmopathy (not recorded which). CDR3 reads: CASRRTGLDYGYTF. The DNA is TGTGCCAGTAGACGGACAGGATTGGACTATGGCTACACCTTC.